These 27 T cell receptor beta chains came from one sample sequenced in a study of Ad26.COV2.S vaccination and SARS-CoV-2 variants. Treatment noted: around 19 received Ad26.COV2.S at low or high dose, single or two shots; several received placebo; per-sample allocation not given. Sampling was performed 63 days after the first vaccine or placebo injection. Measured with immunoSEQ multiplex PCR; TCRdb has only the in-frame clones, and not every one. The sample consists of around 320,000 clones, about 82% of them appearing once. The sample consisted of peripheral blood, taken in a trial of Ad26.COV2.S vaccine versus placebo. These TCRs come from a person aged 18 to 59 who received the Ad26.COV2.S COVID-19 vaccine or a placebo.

CDR3 in amino acids: CASRPSGSKNGYTF. CDR3 DNA: TGTGCCAGCAGGCCAAGTGGTTCCAAAAATGGCTACACCTTC. The chain couples TRBV3-1 (or the pseudogene TRBV3-2) to TRBJ1-2; D not resolved. The germline CDR1 and CDR2 sequences are LGHDT and YNNKEL (reference sequence). V was cut by 6 bases and J by 6 bases, with 17 bases left in between. This CDR3 region has 14 residues.

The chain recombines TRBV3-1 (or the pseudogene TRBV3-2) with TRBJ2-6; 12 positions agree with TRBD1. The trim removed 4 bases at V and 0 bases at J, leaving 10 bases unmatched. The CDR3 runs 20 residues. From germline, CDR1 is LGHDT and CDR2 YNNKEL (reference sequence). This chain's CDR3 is CASSRGTGGRFSSGANVLTF. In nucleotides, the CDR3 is TGTGCCAGCAGCCGAGGGACAGGGGGCCGCTTTAGCTCTGGGGCCAACGTCCTGACTTTC.

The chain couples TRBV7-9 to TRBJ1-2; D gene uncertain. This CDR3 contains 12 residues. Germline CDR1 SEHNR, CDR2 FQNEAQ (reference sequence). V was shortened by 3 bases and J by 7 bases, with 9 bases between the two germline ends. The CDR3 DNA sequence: TGTGCCAGCAGCTTTGGACCGTCTGGCTACACCTTC. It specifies CASSFGPSGYTF.

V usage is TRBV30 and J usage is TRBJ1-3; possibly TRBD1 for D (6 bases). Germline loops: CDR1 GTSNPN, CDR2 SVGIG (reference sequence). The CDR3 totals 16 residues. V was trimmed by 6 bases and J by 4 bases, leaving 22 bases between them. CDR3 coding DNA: TGTGCCTGCTGGGGGGGCGCGGTGTTGGGAGGAAACACCATATATTTT. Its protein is CACWGGAVLGGNTIYF.

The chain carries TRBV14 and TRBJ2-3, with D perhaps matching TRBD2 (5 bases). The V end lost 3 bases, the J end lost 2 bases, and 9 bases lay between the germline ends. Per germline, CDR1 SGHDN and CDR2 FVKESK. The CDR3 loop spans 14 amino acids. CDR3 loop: CASSHGGYTDTQYF. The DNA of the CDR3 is TGTGCCAGCAGCCATGGAGGCTACACAGATACGCAGTATTTT.

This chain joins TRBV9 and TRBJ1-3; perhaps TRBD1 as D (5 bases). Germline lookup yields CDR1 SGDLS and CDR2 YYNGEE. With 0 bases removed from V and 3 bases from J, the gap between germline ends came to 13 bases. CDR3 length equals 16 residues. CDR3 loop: CASSVGRGPYGNTIYF. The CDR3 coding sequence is TGTGCCAGCAGCGTAGGCCGGGGCCCCTATGGAAACACCATATATTTT.

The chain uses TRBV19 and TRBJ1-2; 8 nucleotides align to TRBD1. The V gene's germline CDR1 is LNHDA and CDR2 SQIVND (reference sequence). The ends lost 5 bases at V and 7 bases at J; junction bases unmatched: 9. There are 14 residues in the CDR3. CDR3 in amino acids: CASSPRTGHGGYTF. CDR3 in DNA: TGTGCCAGTAGTCCTAGGACAGGGCATGGTGGCTACACCTTC.

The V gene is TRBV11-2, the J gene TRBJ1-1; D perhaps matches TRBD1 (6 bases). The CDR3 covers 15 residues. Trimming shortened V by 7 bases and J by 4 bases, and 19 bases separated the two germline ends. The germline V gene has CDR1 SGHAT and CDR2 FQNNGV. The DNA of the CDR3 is TGTGCCAGCAACCCCGGAGGGGGAGGCTTCACTGAAGCTTTCTTT. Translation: CASNPGGGGFTEAFF.

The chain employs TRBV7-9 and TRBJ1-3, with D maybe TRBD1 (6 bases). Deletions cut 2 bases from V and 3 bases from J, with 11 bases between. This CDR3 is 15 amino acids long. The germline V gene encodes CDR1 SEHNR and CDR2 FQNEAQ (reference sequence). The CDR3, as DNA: TGTGCCAGCAGCTTAAGCGGGGGCGGTGGAAACACCATATATTTT. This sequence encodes CASSLSGGGGNTIYF.

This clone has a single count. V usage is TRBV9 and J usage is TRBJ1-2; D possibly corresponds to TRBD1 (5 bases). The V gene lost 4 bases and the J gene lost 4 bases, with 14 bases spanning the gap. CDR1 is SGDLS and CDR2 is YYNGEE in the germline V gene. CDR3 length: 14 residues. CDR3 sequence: CASSHIQGPYGYTF. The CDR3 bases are TGTGCCAGCAGCCATATCCAGGGACCCTATGGCTACACCTTC.

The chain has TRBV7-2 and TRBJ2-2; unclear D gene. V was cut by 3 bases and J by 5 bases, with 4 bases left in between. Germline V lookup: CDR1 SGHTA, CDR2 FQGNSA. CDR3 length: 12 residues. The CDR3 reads CASSFSTGELFF. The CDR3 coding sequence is TGTGCCAGCAGCTTTTCTACCGGGGAGCTGTTTTTT.

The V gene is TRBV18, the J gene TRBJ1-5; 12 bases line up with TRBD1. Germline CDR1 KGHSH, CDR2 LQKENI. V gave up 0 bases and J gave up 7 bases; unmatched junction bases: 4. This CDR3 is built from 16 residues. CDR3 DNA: TGTGCCAGCTCACCACCGGGACAGGGGGCAATGCAGCCCCAGCATTTT. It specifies CASSPPGQGAMQPQHF. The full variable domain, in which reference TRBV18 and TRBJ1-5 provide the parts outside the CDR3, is NAGVMQNPRHLVRRRGQEARLRCSPMKGHSHVYWYRQLPEEGLKFMVYLQKENIIDESGMPKERFSAEFPKEGPSILRIQQVVRGDSAAYFCASSPPGQGAMQPQHFGDGTRLSIL.

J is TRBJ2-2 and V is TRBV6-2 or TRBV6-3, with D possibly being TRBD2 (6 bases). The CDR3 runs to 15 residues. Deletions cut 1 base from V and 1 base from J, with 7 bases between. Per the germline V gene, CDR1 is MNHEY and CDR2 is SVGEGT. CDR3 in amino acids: CASSYWGENTGELFF. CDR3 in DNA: TGTGCCAGCAGTTACTGGGGGGAGAACACCGGGGAGCTGTTTTTT.

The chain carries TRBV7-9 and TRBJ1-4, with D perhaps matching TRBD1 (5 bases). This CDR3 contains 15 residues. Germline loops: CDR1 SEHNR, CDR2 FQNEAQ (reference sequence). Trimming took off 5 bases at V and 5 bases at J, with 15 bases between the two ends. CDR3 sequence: CASSRPQRGNEKLFF. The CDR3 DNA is TGTGCCAGCAGCCGACCCCAGCGGGGGAATGAAAAACTGTTTTTT.

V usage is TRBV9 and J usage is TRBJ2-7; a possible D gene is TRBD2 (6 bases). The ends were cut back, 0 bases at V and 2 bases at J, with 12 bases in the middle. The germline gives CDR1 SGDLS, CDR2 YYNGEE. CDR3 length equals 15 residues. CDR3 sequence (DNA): TGTGCCAGCAGCGTAGGTGGCGGGGCCACCTACGAGCAGTACTTC. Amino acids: CASSVGGGATYEQYF.

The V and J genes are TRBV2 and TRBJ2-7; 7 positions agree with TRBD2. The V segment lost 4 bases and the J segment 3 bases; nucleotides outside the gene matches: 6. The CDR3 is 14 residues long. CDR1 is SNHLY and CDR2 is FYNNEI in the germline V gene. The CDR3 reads CASSVSGVNYEQYF. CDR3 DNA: TGTGCCAGCAGTGTGAGCGGGGTGAACTACGAGCAGTACTTC.

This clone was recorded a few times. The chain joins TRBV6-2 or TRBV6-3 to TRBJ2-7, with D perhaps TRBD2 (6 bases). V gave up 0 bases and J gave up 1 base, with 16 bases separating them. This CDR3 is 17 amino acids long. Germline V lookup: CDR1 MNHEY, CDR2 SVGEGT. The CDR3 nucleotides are TGTGCCAGCAGTTACTCGATTCTCACGGGAGCATCCTACGAGCAGTACTTC. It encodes CASSYSILTGASYEQYF.

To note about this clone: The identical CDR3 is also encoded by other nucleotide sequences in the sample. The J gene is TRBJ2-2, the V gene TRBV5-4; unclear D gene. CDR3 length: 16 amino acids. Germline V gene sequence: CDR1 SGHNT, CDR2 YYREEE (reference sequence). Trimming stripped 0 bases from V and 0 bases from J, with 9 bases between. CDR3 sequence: CASSLDPGANTGELFF. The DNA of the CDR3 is TGTGCCAGCAGCTTGGACCCGGGCGCGAACACCGGGGAGCTGTTTTTT. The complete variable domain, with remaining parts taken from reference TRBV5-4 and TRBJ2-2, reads ETGVTQSPTHLIKTRGQQVTLRCSSQSGHNTVSWYQQALGQGPQFIFQYYREEENGRGNFPPRFSGLQFPNYSSELNVNALELDDSALYLCASSLDPGANTGELFFGEGSRLTVL.

The CDR3 loop is CASRQKGGDTGELFF. The CDR3 coding sequence is TGTGCCAGCAGACAAAAAGGGGGGGACACCGGGGAGCTGTTTTTT. The chain links TRBV7-8 to TRBJ2-2, with a possible D match to TRBD2 (7 bases). The CDR3 consists of 15 residues. Trimming stripped 6 bases from V and 3 bases from J, with 14 bases between. Germline loops: CDR1 SGHVS, CDR2 FQNEAQ.

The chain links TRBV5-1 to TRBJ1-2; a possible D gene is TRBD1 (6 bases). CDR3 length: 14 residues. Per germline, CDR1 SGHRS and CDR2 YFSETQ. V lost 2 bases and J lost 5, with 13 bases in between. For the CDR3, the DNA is TGCGCCAGCAGCTTCCCAGGGGTGGATTATGGCTACACCTTC. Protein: CASSFPGVDYGYTF. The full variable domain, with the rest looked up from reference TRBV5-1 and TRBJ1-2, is KAGVTQTPRYLIKTRGQQVTLSCSPISGHRSVSWYQQTPGQGLQFLFEYFSETQRNKGNFPGRFSGRQFSNSRSEMNVSTLELGDSALYLCASSFPGVDYGYTFGSGTRLTVV.

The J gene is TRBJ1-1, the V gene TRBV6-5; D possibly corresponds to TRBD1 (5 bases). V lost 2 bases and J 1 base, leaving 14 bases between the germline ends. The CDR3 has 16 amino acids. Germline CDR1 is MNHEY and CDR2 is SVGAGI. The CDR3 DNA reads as TGTGCCAGCAGTTACGCCGGGGGGTCCCAGAACACTGAAGCTTTCTTT. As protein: CASSYAGGSQNTEAFF.

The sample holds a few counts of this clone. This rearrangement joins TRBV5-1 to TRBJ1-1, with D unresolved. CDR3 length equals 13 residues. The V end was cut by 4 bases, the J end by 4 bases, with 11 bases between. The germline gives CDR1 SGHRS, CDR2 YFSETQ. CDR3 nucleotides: TGCGCCAGCAGCCGTCTCGGCACCACTGAAGCTTTCTTT. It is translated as CASSRLGTTEAFF.

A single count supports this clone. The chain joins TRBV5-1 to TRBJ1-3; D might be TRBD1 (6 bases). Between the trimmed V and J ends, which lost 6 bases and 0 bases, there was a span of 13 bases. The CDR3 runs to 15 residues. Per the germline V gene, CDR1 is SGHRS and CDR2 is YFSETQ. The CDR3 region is CASTTDRISGNTIYF. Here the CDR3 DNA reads TGCGCCAGCACCACGGACAGAATCTCTGGAAACACCATATATTTT. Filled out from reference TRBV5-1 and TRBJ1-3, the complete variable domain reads KAGVTQTPRYLIKTRGQQVTLSCSPISGHRSVSWYQQTPGQGLQFLFEYFSETQRNKGNFPGRFSGRQFSNSRSEMNVSTLELGDSALYLCASTTDRISGNTIYFGEGSWLTVV.

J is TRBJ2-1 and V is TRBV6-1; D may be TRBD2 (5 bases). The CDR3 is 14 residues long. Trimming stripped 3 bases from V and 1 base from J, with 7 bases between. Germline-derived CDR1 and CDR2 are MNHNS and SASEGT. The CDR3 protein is CASSDDYSYNEQFF. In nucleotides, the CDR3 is TGTGCCAGCAGTGATGACTATTCCTACAATGAGCAGTTCTTC.

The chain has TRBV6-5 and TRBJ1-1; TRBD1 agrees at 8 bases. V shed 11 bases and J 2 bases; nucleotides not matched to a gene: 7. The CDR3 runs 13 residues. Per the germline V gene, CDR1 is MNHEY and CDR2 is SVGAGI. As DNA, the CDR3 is TGTGCCTGCCGGGGACAGGCTAACACTGAAGCTTTCTTT. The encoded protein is CACRGQANTEAFF.

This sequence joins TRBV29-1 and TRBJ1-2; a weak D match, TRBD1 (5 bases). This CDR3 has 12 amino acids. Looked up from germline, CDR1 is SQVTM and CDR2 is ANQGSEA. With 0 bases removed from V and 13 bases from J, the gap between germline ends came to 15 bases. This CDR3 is CSVEDKGPECTF. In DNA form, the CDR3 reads TGCAGCGTTGAAGATAAGGGGCCTGAGTGCACCTTC.

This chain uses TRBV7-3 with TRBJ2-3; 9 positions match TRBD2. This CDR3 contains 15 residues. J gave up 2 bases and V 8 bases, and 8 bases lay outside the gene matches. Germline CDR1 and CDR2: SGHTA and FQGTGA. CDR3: CASQRASGDTDTQYF. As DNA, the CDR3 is TGTGCCAGCCAGCGTGCTAGCGGGGACACAGATACGCAGTATTTT. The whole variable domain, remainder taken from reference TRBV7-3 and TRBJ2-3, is GAGVSQTPSNKVTEKGKYVELRCDPISGHTALYWYRQSLGQGPEFLIYFQGTGAADDSGLPNDRFFAVRPEGSVSTLKIQRTERGDSAVYLCASQRASGDTDTQYFGPGTRLTVL.